A selection of T cell receptor beta chains follows, all from one sample in a study of graft-versus-host responses after intestinal transplantation. Measured with immunoSEQ multiplex PCR; TCRdb has only the in-frame clones, and not every one. The data show 84,000 or so clones, with around 86% seen just once and around 8% held by the top ten. No cognate antigen is known for these TCRs. Sequenced material: unstimulated CD8+ T cells sorted from spleen or lymph node cells, taken before transplant. Receptors originate from a human donor who was the organ donor for an intestinal transplant. Both conserved end residues are part of each CDR3. A D gene is named only where the DNA matches it firmly. The listing skips clone size in some rows; elsewhere it reads once, few, many or a size class.

>NA|NA|TRBJ1-4|TRBV5-6
CASSSSYNADSRPNEKLFF
TGTGCCAGCAGCTCCTCATATAATGCGGACAGCCGCCCTAATGAAAAACTGTTTTTT
>NA|NA|TRBJ1-4|TRBV4-1
CASSQGLDEKLFF
TGCGCCAGCAGCCAAGGATTGGATGAAAAACTGTTTTTT
>NA|NA|TRBJ2-5|TRBV27
CASSQAPQETQYF
TGTGCCAGCAGTCAAGCCCCCCAAGAGACCCAGTACTTC
>NA|few|TRBJ1-1|TRBV7-9
CASSLRQSFVNTEAFF
TGTGCCAGCAGCTTACGGCAAAGCTTTGTGAACACTGAAGCTTTCTTT
>NA|NA|TRBJ2-2|TRBV10-3
CAYGQTGHTGELFF
TGTGCCTACGGGCAGACCGGTCACACCGGGGAGCTGTTTTTT
>NA|once|TRBJ2-2|TRBV6-1
CASSSGAVTGELFF
TGTGCCAGCAGTTCGGGGGCGGTCACCGGGGAGCTGTTTTTT
>NA|NA|TRBJ2-3|TRBV5-6
CASSLDRLSTDTQYF
TGTGCCAGCAGCTTGGACAGGCTTAGCACAGATACGCAGTATTTT
>TRBD1|NA|TRBJ2-7|TRBV27
CASSLRDRVYEQYF
TGTGCCAGCAGTTTAAGGGACAGGGTCTACGAGCAGTACTTC
>TRBD1|NA|TRBJ2-7|TRBV27
CASSPGTGAPYEQYF
TGTGCCAGCAGTCCCGGGACAGGGGCCCCCTACGAGCAGTACTTC
>TRBD2|NA|TRBJ2-7|TRBV7-2
CASSTVAGRSYEQYF
TGTGCCAGCAGCACTGTAGCGGGGCGCTCCTACGAGCAGTACTTC
>NA|NA|TRBJ2-1|TRBV7-3
CASSLPDTEQFF
TGTGCCAGCAGCCTCCCGGACACTGAGCAGTTCTTC
>NA|NA|TRBJ2-2|TRBV27
CATISGDTGELFF
TGTGCCACCATCTCGGGGGACACCGGGGAGCTGTTTTTT
>NA|NA|TRBJ1-5|TRBV5-6
CASSLGQRNQPQHF
TGTGCCAGCAGCTTGGGACAGAGAAATCAGCCCCAGCATTTT
>TRBD1|NA|TRBJ2-3|TRBV4-1
CASSPGTVEDTQYF
TGCGCCAGCAGCCCTGGGACAGTAGAAGATACGCAGTATTTT
>NA|NA|TRBJ1-6|TRBV5-1
CASSLVARVRINSPLHF
TGCGCCAGCAGCTTGGTCGCCAGGGTGAGGATTAATTCACCCCTCCACTTT
>TRBD1|NA|TRBJ2-1|TRBV6-4
CASSRGTGGADEQFF
TGTGCCAGCAGCAGAGGGACAGGGGGAGCGGATGAGCAGTTCTTC
>TRBD1|NA|TRBJ1-1|TRBV5-1
CASGRGTGVTEAFF
TGCGCCAGCGGACGGGGGACAGGGGTAACTGAAGCTTTCTTT
>TRBD2|NA|TRBJ2-5|TRBV15
CATSRDRAGGSETQYF
TGTGCCACCAGCAGAGATCGGGCGGGGGGGTCGGAGACCCAGTACTTC
>TRBD2|NA|TRBJ2-1|TRBV6-6
CASSLAGGPNNEQFF
TGTGCCAGCAGCTTAGCGGGGGGACCCAACAATGAGCAGTTCTTC
>TRBD1|NA|TRBJ1-1|TRBV29-1
CSVAPGGIFESSTEAFF
TGCAGCGTTGCGCCAGGGGGCATCTTTGAATCCAGCACTGAAGCTTTCTTT
>NA|NA|TRBJ1-5|TRBV2
CASSEALGPPQHF
TGTGCCAGCAGTGAAGCATTGGGGCCACCCCAGCATTTT
>TRBD1|few|TRBJ1-3|TRBV7-9
CASSLGPVYRGPGNTIYF
TGTGCCAGCAGCTTGGGCCCTGTTTACAGGGGGCCTGGAAACACCATATATTTT
>NA|NA|TRBJ2-1|TRBV6-1
CASSEAWAGLSSYNEQFF
TGTGCCAGCAGTGAAGCGTGGGCGGGGTTAAGCTCCTACAATGAGCAGTTCTTC
>NA|NA|TRBJ1-6|TRBV7-9
CASSQALGNSPLHF
TGTGCCAGCAGCCAGGCTTTAGGGAATTCACCCCTCCACTTT